These 5 T cell receptor beta chains were sequenced from one sample in a study of a mutant IDH1 vaccine in newly diagnosed glioma (dated by TCRdb to the early 2020s). The time point label corresponds to: week 35, safety follow-up. Every vaccine dose consisted of 300 ug of a 20-mer mutant IDH1 peptide in Montanide, administered subcutaneously together with topical imiquimod. These receptors' targets are unknown. The library was made by the immunoSEQ multiplex PCR assay. The immuneACCESS repertoire file appears here via TCRdb, limited to in-frame rearrangements. These files lack a portion of the clones; in checked studies, under half of the deficit traces to unresolved V genes, and the cause of the others is not known. The sample table contains about 46,000 clones; only one count was recorded for almost 95% of them. The top ten clonotypes cover more than 2% of the sample. The material sequenced was PBMCs, taken from a glioma patient whose treatment included an IDH1 peptide vaccine. These TCRs come from a man aged 45-65 years with glioma.

This rearrangement joins TRBV27 to TRBJ2-1, with unresolved D. The germline V gene encodes CDR1 MNHEY and CDR2 SMNVEV (reference sequence). This CDR3 contains 12 residues. Trimming stripped 4 bases from V and 8 bases from J, with 9 bases between. The CDR3 coding sequence is TGTGCCAGCAGTTCAGCAGGCGATGAGCAGTTCTTC. Translating it yields CASSSAGDEQFF.

The gene calls are TRBV7-9 and TRBJ2-7; D ambiguous. V gave up 6 bases and J gave up 4 bases, with 10 bases separating them. Germline values: CDR1 SEHNR, CDR2 FQNEAQ (reference sequence). The CDR3 loop spans 12 amino acids. Written as DNA, the CDR3 is TGTGCCAGCAGAGCCGGAGAATACGAGCAGTACTTC. The encoded protein is CASRAGEYEQYF. Variable domain in full (rest from reference TRBV7-9 and TRBJ2-7): DTGVSQNPRHKITKRGQNVTFRCDPISEHNRLYWYRQTLGQGPEFLTYFQNEAQLEKSRLLSDRFSAERPKGSFSTLEIQRTEQGDSAMYLCASRAGEYEQYFGPGTRLTVT.

The gene calls are TRBV20-1 and TRBJ2-5; D is unclear. This CDR3 contains 11 residues. The germline V and J ends were trimmed by 7 bases and 2 bases, with 8 bases remaining between them. Germline loops: CDR1 DFQATT, CDR2 SNEGSKA (reference sequence). The CDR3 nucleotides read TGCAGTGTTCAGTTACAAGAGACCCAGTACTTC. The encoded protein is CSVQLQETQYF.

The chain has TRBV2 and TRBJ2-3; possible D gene TRBD1, 6 bases. The CDR3 runs to 14 residues. The germline V and J ends were trimmed by 5 bases and 5 bases, with 14 bases remaining between them. CDR1 and CDR2 (germline): SNHLY, FYNNEI. CDR3 sequence (DNA): TGTGCCAGCAGTCGGAACAGGGTCGGAGATACGCAGTATTTT. Protein sequence: CASSRNRVGDTQYF.

This chain uses TRBV13 with TRBJ1-1; tentatively, D is TRBD1 (6 bases). The V gene's germline CDR1 is PRHDT and CDR2 FYEKMQ (reference sequence). The CDR3 extends over 14 amino acids. V was shortened by 5 bases and J by 1 base, with 11 bases between the two germline ends. In DNA, the CDR3 is TGTGCCAGCAGCGTTCAGGGGACGAACACTGAAGCTTTCTTT. This translates into CASSVQGTNTEAFF.